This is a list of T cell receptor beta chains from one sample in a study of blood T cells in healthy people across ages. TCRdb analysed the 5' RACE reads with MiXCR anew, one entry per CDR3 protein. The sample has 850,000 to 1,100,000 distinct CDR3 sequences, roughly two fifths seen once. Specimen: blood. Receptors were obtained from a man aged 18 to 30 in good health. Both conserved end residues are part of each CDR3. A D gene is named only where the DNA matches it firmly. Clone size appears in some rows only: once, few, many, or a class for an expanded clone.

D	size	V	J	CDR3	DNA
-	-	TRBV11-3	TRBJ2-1	CASSGGFSYNEQFF	TGTGCCAGCAGCGGGGGCTTCTCCTACAATGAGCAGTTCTTC
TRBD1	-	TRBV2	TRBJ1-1	CASSEGGRGTEAFF	TGTGCCAGCAGTGAAGGGGGCAGGGGGACTGAAGCTTTCTTT
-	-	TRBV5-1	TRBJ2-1	CASTPGENEQFF	TGCGCCAGCACCCCAGGGGAGAATGAGCAGTTCTTC
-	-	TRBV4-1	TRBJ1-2	CASSQEEGGYGYTF	TGCGCCAGCAGCCAAGAAGAGGGGGGCTATGGCTACACCTTC
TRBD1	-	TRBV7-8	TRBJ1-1	CASSQAGGRYTEAFF	TGTGCCAGCAGCCAAGCAGGGGGCAGGTACACTGAAGCTTTCTTT
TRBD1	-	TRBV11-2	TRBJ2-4	CASSLGSDRATLAKNIQYF	TGTGCCAGCAGCTTAGGTTCCGACAGGGCCACGCTAGCCAAAAACATTCAGTACTTC
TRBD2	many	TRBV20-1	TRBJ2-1	CSASSGLEDQYEQFF	TGCAGTGCTAGTTCGGGACTAGAGGACCAATATGAGCAGTTCTTC
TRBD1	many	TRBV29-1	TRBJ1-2	CSATRDRGLYGYTF	TGCAGCGCTACAAGAGACAGGGGCCTTTATGGCTACACCTTC
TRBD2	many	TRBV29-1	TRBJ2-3	CSFDRGVTDTQYF	TGCAGCTTTGATCGGGGGGTCACAGATACGCAGTATTTT
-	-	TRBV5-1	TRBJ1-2	CASSLEVTQSSGYNF	TGCGCCAGCAGCTTGGAGGTCACTCAGTCGTCCGGCTACAACTTC
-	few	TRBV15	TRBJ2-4	CASIFVVLGEDIQYF	TGTGCCAGCATCTTCGTGGTCCTCGGGGAGGACATTCAGTACTTC
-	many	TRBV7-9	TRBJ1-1	CASSFSAEAFF	TGTGCCAGCAGTTTCTCAGCTGAAGCTTTCTTT
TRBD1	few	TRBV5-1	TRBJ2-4	CASSLPTGISNIQYF	TGCGCCAGCAGCCTCCCGACAGGGATAAGCAACATTCAGTACTTC
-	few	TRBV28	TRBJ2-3	CASSFGQRRTDTQYF	TGTGCTAGCAGTTTCGGACAGAGACGCACAGATACGCAGTATTTT
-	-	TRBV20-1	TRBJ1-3	CSASLRSSGNTIYF	TGCAGTGCTAGTCTTAGGAGCTCTGGAAACACCATATATTTT
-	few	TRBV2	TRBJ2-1	CASSGRSIKHNEQFF	TGTGCCAGCAGTGGGAGGTCCATTAAACACAATGAGCAGTTCTTC
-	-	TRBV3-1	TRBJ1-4	CASSQGDGGEKLFF	TGTGCCAGCAGCCAAGGGGACGGAGGGGAAAAACTGTTTTTT
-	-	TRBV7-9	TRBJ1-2	CASSPGSNEGYTF	TGTGCCAGCAGCCCCGGGAGTAATGAAGGCTACACCTTC
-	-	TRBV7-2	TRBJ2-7	CASSFQQGTKDNEQYF	TGTGCCAGCAGCTTTCAACAGGGAACTAAGGACAATGAGCAGTACTTC
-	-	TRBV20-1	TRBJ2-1	CSAIDSYYNEQFF	TGCAGTGCCATAGATAGCTACTACAATGAGCAGTTCTTC
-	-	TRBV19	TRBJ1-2	CASSIQEYGYTF	TGTGCCAGTAGTATTCAGGAATATGGCTACACCTTC
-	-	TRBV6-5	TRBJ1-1	CASSYDRENTEAFF	TGTGCCAGCAGTTACGACAGAGAGAACACTGAAGCTTTCTTT
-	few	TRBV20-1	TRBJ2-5	CSARGGGWRETQYF	TGCAGTGCTAGAGGAGGGGGTTGGAGAGAGACCCAGTACTTC
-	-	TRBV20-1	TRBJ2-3	CSGSGPSSTDTQYF	TGCAGTGGTTCAGGGCCTAGCAGCACAGATACGCAGTATTTT
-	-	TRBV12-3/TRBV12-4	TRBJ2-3	CASRTRSTDMQYF	TGTGCCAGCAGGACAAGAAGCACAGATATGCAGTATTTT
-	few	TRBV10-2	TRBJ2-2	CASSMGQNTGELFF	TGCGCCAGCAGTATGGGACAGAACACCGGGGAGCTGTTTTTT
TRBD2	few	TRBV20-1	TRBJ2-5	CSAALSGGGVQETQYF	TGCAGTGCTGCCCTTTCTGGCGGGGGGGTCCAAGAGACCCAGTACTTC
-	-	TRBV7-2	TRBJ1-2	CASSLGFEGGYTF	TGTGCCAGCAGCTTAGGATTCGAAGGGGGCTACACCTTC
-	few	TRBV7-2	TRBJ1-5	CASSNEPDQPQHF	TGTGCCAGCAGCAACGAGCCGGATCAGCCCCAGCATTTT
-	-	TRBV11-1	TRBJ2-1	CASSLIVLGHTYNEQFF	TGTGCCAGCAGCTTAATAGTCCTTGGACACACCTACAATGAGCAGTTCTTC
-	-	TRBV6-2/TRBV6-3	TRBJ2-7	CASSYVGGTTYEQYF	TGTGCCAGCAGTTACGTCGGGGGTACTACTTACGAGCAGTACTTC
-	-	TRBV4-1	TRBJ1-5	CASSQLTGNSNQPQHF	TGCGCCAGCAGCCAACTTACAGGGAATAGCAATCAGCCCCAGCATTTT
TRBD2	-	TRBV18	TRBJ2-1	CAGSPLGGNEQFF	TGTGCCGGCTCACCCTTGGGGGGGAATGAGCAGTTCTTC